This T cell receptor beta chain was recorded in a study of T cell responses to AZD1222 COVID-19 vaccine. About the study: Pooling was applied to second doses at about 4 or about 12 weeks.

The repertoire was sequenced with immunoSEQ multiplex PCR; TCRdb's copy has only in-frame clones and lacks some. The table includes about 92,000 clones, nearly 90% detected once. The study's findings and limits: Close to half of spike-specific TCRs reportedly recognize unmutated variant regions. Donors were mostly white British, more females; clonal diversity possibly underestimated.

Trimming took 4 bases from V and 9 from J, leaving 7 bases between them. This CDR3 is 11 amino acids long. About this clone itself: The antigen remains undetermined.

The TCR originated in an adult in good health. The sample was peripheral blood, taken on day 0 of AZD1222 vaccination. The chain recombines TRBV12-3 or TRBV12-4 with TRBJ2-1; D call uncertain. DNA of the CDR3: TGTGCCAGCAGTTCAACTATTGAGCAGTTCTTC. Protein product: CASSSTIEQFF.